What follows describes a single T cell receptor beta chain. This sample is drawn from a study of blood T cell repertoires in COVID-19. Study as a whole: Donors in the United States, Italy and Spain gave samples during acute or convalescent COVID-19. Sources were T cells, B-cell-depleted T cells, or PBMCs; the material itself was cDNA or gDNA.

With V trimmed by 10 bases and J by 8 bases, 5 bases remained unmatched. Germline values: CDR1 ENHRY, CDR2 SYGVKD. This CDR3 is built from 13 residues. Original data processing: Nucleated cell counts were estimated from reference gene primer amplification. The table came from immunoSEQ multiplex PCR; TCRdb's copy has only in-frame clones and leaves some out. V, J and clone size are taken as reported in that table, and D and trimming were inferred from the DNA itself. The sample gives under 200,000 clones, 84% of which show up once; around 2.7% is in the top ten. Seattle enrolled patients during active infection and tracked them longitudinally.

Material: peripheral blood. The chain uses TRBV10-3 and TRBJ1-6, with 10 nucleotides matching TRBD1. The TCR was taken from a woman older than 75 with COVID-19, enrolled during active disease. The CDR3 sequence is CATTGTGDSPLHF. In DNA form, the CDR3 reads TGTGCCACCACCGGGACAGGGGATTCACCCCTCCACTTT.